Presented here are 12 T cell receptor beta chains from one specimen sequenced in a study of blood T cell repertoires in COVID-19 (dated by TCRdb to about 2020). The library was obtained by the immunoSEQ multiplex PCR assay. In its TCRdb copy, this immuneACCESS table keeps in-frame sequences only and misses some clones. Where compared with another copy, unresolved V genes explain less than half of these, and the others have no known cause. This sample has roughly 70,000 clones in its table, and about 90% of those were observed once. 7.5% to 9.5% of the sample is taken by the ten largest. Sequencing was performed on peripheral blood. The source of these receptors is a human donor in a cohort sampled during active COVID-19.

This chain links TRBV2 with TRBJ1-6; 8 bases match TRBD1. After removal of 6 bases from V and 9 bases from J, the junction contained 4 bases not matched to a gene. CDR1 and CDR2 from the germline V gene are SNHLY and FYNNEI. The CDR3 covers 13 residues. The CDR3 DNA reads TGTGCCAGCAGGGGTGACAGGGGTTCACCCCTCCACTTT. Its protein product is CASRGDRGSPLHF.

The chain combines TRBV9 with TRBJ1-1; a possible D gene is TRBD1 (6 bases). In germline, CDR1 is SGDLS, CDR2 YYNGEE. Trimming took 4 bases from V and 5 from J, leaving 12 bases between them. The CDR3 spans 13 residues. The CDR3 sequence is CASSPGVRTEAFF. The CDR3 DNA is TGTGCCAGCAGCCCAGGGGTAAGAACTGAAGCTTTCTTT.

This clone was found once. Compared with germline, one end of the junction differs, possibly owing to a read error. Other DNA sequences in this specimen translate into the identical CDR3. The rearrangement links TRBV20-1 to TRBJ2-7, with D unresolved. The CDR3 consists of 12 residues. Germline lookup yields CDR1 DFQATT and CDR2 SNEGSKA (reference sequence). The CDR3 DNA reads TGTAGTGCTAGTAGACTCTCCTACGAGCAGTACTTC. It specifies CSASRLSYEQYF.

The chain joins TRBV27 to TRBJ1-5, with TRBD1 matching 8 bases. V shed 6 bases, J shed 1 base, and the junction held 2 bases outside the gene matches. CDR1 and CDR2 from the germline V gene are MNHEY and SMNVEV (reference sequence). The CDR3 length is 14 residues. As DNA, the CDR3 is TGTGCCAGCAGGACAGGGGTCAGCAATCAGCCCCAGCATTTT. The encoded protein is CASRTGVSNQPQHF.

This clone showed up just once. This sequence joins TRBV19 and TRBJ1-3, with 7 bases fitting TRBD1. In germline, CDR1 is LNHDA, CDR2 SQIVND (reference sequence). The CDR3 loop spans 13 amino acids. Losses at the gene ends were 4 bases for V and 7 bases for J; bases not matched to a gene: 4. The CDR3: CASSRTGVNTIYF. The CDR3 DNA follows: TGTGCCAGTAGTAGAACAGGGGTTAACACCATATATTTT.

The rearrangement links TRBV28 to TRBJ1-1, with 7 bases aligning to TRBD1. V dropped 6 bases and J dropped 4; count of bases not matched to a gene: 11. Germline V gene lookup returns CDR1 MDHEN and CDR2 SYDVKM. The CDR3 covers 15 residues. CDR3 loop: CASSRLGTAVTEAFF. The CDR3, as DNA: TGTGCCAGCAGCCGCTTGGGGACAGCGGTCACTGAAGCTTTCTTT.

The chain combines TRBV6-2 or TRBV6-3 with TRBJ1-1; the match to TRBD1 covers 7 bases. Germline CDR1 MNHEY, CDR2 SVGEGT. V lost 0 bases to trimming and J lost 1 base; unmatched junction nucleotides: 5. CDR3 size: 16 residues. The CDR3 spells CASSYSTRGKNTEAFF. In nucleotides, the CDR3 is TGTGCCAGCAGTTACTCGACCAGGGGGAAGAACACTGAAGCTTTCTTT.

The rearrangement joins TRBV2 to TRBJ1-3; no clear D gene. This CDR3 has 15 amino acids. V was clipped by 4 bases and J by 0 bases, with 10 bases between them. Germline V gene lookup returns CDR1 SNHLY and CDR2 FYNNEI. The CDR3 sequence is CASSGRYYSGNTIYF. In nucleotides, the CDR3 is TGTGCCAGCAGTGGACGGTACTACTCTGGAAACACCATATATTTT. The full variable domain, rest sourced from reference TRBV2 and TRBJ1-3, is EPEVTQTPSHQVTQMGQEVILRCVPISNHLYFYWYRQILGQKVEFLVSFYNNEISEKSEIFDDQFSVERPDGSNFTLKIRSTKLEDSAMYFCASSGRYYSGNTIYFGEGSWLTVV.

V gene TRBV12-3 or TRBV12-4 combines with J gene TRBJ1-2, with D maybe TRBD1 (6 bases). Trimming removed 3 bases from V and 6 bases from J, with 8 bases in between. The length of the CDR3 is 12 residues. CDR3 residues: CASSFGGDGYTF. The CDR3 nucleotides read TGTGCCAGCAGTTTTGGGGGCGATGGCTACACCTTC.

This clone has just a few counts. The rearrangement links TRBV5-1 to TRBJ2-1, with 14 positions matching TRBD2. The CDR3 covers 19 residues. Germline V lookup: CDR1 SGHRS, CDR2 YFSETQ. V was pared by 4 bases and J by 7 bases, with 16 bases of the junction left unmatched. For the CDR3, the DNA is TGCGCCAGCAGCCTACTCTGGACTAGCGGGGGGACTCCGAGGAATGAGCAGTTCTTC. Protein sequence: CASSLLWTSGGTPRNEQFF.

This rearrangement joins TRBV10-2 to TRBJ1-1; no clear D gene. Trimming stripped 3 bases from V and 4 bases from J, with 12 bases between. The CDR3 spans 14 residues. Germline loops: CDR1 WSHSY, CDR2 SAAADI. CDR3 region: CASSDRGSGTEAFF. DNA of the CDR3: TGCGCCAGCAGTGATCGAGGCAGCGGCACTGAAGCTTTCTTT.

The genes are TRBV5-4 and TRBJ2-7, with 8 bases matching TRBD2. The CDR3 has 15 residues. The J segment lost 2 bases and the V segment lost 4 bases, leaving 8 bases of the junction unmatched. Germline CDR1 SGHNT, CDR2 YYREEE (reference sequence). CDR3 residues: CASSPPGGLTYEQYF. For the CDR3, the DNA is TGTGCCAGCAGCCCTCCGGGGGGGCTAACCTACGAGCAGTACTTC.